This T cell receptor beta chain was recorded in a study of T cell repertoires in cytomegalovirus infection. Study-level results: HLA-C-restricted CMV-specific TCR beta clonotypes were dominant in the ex vivo response.

TCRdb re-analysed the reads in MiXCR, keeping a single row per CDR3 protein. The repertoire holds 25,000 to 35,000 distinct CDR3 sequences, with about 19% as singletons. In its sample, this clonotype was seen a few times. Its matching antigen is unknown. The CDR3 is made up of 13 amino acids. Germline V lookup: CDR1 SEHNR, CDR2 FQNEAQ (reference sequence). The germline V and J ends were trimmed by 5 bases and 8 bases, with 15 bases remaining between them. The chain joins TRBV7-9 to TRBJ1-2, with D hard to call. This sequence was found in a human donor in good health (CMV status not recorded). Some clones in this sample may be carry-over from other donors' samples. The sequences come from CD8+ T cells from cultured PBMCs, collected from culture after CMV antigen stimulation. This CDR3 is CASSPGEVQGYTF. As DNA, the CDR3 is TGTGCCAGCAGCCCGGGCGAAGTCCAGGGCTACACCTTC.